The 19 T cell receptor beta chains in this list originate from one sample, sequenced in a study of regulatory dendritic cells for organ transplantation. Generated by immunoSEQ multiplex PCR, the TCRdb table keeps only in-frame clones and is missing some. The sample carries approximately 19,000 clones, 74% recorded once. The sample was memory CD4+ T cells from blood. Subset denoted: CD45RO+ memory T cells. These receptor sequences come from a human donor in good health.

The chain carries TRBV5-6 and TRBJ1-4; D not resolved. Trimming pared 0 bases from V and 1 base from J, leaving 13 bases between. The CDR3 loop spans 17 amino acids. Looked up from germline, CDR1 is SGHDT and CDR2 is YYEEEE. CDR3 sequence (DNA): TGTGCCAGCAGCTTGGGTCTAACCCAAAAAACTAATGAAAAACTGTTTTTT. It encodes CASSLGLTQKTNEKLFF.

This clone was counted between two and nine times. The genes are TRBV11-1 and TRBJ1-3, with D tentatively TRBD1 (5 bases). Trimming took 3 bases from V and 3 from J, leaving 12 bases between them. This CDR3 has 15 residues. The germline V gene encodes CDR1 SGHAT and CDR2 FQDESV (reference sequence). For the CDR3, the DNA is TGTGCCAGCAGCTTGGGCAGGGCCCATGGAAACACCATATATTTT. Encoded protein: CASSLGRAHGNTIYF.

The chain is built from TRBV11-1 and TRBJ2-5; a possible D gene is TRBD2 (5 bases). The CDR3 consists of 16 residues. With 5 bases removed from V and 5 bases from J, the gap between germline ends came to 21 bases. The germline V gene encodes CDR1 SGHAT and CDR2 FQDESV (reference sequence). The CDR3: CASSLTANGMGETQYF. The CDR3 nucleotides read TGTGCCAGCAGCCTGACTGCTAACGGGATGGGTGAGACCCAGTACTTC.

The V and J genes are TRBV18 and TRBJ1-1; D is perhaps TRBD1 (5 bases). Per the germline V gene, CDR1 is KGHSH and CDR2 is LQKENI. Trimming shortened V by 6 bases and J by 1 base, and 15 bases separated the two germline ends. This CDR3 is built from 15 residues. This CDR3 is CASSLDRQGNTEAFF. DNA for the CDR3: TGTGCCAGCTCGCTTGACCGTCAGGGGAACACTGAAGCTTTCTTT.

This chain's CDR3 is CASSVRGANYNEQFF. CDR3 nucleotide sequence: TGTGCCAGCAGTGTGCGGGGGGCTAATTACAATGAGCAGTTCTTC. The chain carries TRBV6-1 and TRBJ2-1, with TRBD2 matching 8 bases. Germline values: CDR1 MNHNS, CDR2 SASEGT. Germline trimming cut 4 bases from V and 4 bases from J; bases unmatched to any gene: 6. There are 15 residues in the CDR3.

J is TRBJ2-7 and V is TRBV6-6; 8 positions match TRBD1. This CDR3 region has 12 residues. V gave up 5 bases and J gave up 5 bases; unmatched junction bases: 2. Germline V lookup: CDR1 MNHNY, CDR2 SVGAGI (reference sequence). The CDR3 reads CASSGQGNEQYF. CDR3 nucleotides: TGTGCCAGCAGTGGACAGGGTAACGAGCAGTACTTC.

The CDR3 DNA reads TGTGCCAGCAGTTACGTAGGGAGGGCTTTCTTT. Protein: CASSYVGRAFF. The chain is built from TRBV6-5 and TRBJ1-1; no clear D. The CDR3 loop spans 11 amino acids. Germline-derived CDR1 and CDR2 are MNHEY and SVGAGI. V was pared by 2 bases and J by 11 bases, with 9 bases between.

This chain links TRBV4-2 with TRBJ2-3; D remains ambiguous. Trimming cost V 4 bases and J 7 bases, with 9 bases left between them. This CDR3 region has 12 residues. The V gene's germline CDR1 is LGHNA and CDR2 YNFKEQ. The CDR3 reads CASSRGMNTQYF. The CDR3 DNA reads TGTGCCAGCAGCCGAGGAATGAATACGCAGTATTTT.

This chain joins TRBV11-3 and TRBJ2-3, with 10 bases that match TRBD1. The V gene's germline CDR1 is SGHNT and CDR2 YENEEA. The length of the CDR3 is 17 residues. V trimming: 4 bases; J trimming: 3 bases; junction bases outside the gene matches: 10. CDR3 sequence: CASSSYGTGARTDTQYF. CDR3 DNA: TGTGCCAGCAGCTCTTACGGGACAGGGGCCAGGACAGATACGCAGTATTTT.

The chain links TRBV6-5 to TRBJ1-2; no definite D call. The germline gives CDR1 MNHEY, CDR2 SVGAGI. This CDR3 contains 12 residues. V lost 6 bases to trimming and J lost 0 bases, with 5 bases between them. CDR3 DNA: TGTGCCAGCAGCCCGGCTAACTATGGCTACACCTTC. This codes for CASSPANYGYTF.

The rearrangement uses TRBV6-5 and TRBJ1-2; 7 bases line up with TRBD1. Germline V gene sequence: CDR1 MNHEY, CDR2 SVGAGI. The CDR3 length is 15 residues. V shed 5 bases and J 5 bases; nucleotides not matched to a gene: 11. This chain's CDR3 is CASSPPGQLAYGYTF. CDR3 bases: TGTGCCAGCAGTCCGCCGGGACAGCTGGCTTATGGCTACACCTTC.

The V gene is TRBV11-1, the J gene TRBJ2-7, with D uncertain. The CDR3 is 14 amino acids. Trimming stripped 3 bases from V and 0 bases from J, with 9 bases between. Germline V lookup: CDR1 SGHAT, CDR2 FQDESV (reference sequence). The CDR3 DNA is TGTGCCAGCAGCTTTCTCAGTGACTCCTACGAGCAGTACTTC. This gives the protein CASSFLSDSYEQYF.

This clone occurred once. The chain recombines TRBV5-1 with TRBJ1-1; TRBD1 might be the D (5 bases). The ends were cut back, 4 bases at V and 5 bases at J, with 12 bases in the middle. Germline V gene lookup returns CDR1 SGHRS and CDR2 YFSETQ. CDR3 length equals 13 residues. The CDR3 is CASSDGAGTEAFF. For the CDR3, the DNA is TGCGCCAGCAGCGACGGGGCGGGGACTGAAGCTTTCTTT.

This chain's CDR3 is CASSPSARDTGELFF. The CDR3 DNA reads TGTGCCAGCTCACCCTCTGCCCGGGACACCGGGGAGCTGTTTTTT. The chain carries TRBV18 and TRBJ2-2; no reliable D call. The CDR3 covers 15 residues. Per germline, CDR1 KGHSH and CDR2 LQKENI. V lost 3 bases and J lost 3, with 11 bases in between.

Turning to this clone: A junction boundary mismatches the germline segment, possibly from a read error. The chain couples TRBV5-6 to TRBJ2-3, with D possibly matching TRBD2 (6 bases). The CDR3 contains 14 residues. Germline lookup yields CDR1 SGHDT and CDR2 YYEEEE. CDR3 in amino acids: CASRLAGLSDTQYF. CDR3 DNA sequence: TGTGCCAGCAGGTTGGCGGGGTTGTCAGATACGCAGTATTTT.

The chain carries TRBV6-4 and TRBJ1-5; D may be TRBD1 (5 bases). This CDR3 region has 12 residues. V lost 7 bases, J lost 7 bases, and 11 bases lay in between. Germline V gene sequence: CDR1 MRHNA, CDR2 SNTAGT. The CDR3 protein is CASIREGQPQHF. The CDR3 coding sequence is TGTGCCAGCATCCGGGAGGGGCAGCCCCAGCATTTT.

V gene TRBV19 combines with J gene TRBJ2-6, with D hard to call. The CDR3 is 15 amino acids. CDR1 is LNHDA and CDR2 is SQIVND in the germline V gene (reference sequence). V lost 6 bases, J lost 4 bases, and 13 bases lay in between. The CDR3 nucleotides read TGTGCCAGTAGCGTCCCCCCCGTGGGGGCCAACGTCCTGACTTTC. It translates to CASSVPPVGANVLTF. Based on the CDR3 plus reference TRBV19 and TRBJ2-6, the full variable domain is DGGITQSPKYLFRKEGQNVTLSCEQNLNHDAMYWYRQDPGQGLRLIYYSQIVNDFQKGDIAEGYSVSREKKESFPLTVTSAQKNPTAFYLCASSVPPVGANVLTFGAGSRLTVL.

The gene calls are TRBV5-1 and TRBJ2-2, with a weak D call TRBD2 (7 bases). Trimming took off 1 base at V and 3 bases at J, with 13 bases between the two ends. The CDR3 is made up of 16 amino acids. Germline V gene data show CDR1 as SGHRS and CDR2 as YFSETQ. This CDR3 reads CASSLNGGGDTGELFF. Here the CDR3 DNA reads TGCGCCAGCAGCTTGAATGGCGGGGGCGACACCGGGGAGCTGTTTTTT.

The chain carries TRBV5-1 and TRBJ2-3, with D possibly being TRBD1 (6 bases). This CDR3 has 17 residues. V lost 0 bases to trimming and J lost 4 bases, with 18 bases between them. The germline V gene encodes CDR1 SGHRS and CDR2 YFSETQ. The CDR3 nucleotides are TGCGCCAGCAGCTTGGCGATCTCCGGGACAACCGCAGATACGCAGTATTTT. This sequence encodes CASSLAISGTTADTQYF.